Presented here are 26 T cell receptor beta chains from one specimen sequenced in a study of blood T cell repertoires in COVID-19. Only in-frame clones appear in the TCRdb table, and some are missing; sequencing was by immunoSEQ multiplex PCR. This sample carries about 130,000 clones, approximately 80% of them seen once, and the ten largest clones take 3% to 3.5%. Sequenced input: peripheral blood. The receptors here all came from a woman aged 80 or over with acute or convalescent COVID-19.

The J gene is TRBJ1-4, the V gene TRBV11-3, with D possibly being TRBD1 (5 bases). This CDR3 has 13 amino acids. V was clipped by 4 bases and J by 12 bases, with 15 bases between them. The germline V gene encodes CDR1 SGHNT and CDR2 YENEEA. The CDR3 region is CASSSGDGGELFF. Written as DNA, the CDR3 is TGTGCCAGCAGCTCCGGAGATGGGGGGGAACTGTTTTTT. Full variable domain (outside the CDR3, taken from reference TRBV11-3 and TRBJ1-4): EAGVVQSPRYKIIEKKQPVAFWCNPISGHNTLYWYLQNLGQGPELLIRYENEEAVDDSQLPKDRFSAERLKGVDSTLKIQPAELGDSAVYLCASSSGDGGELFFGSGTQLSVL.

V gene TRBV19 combines with J gene TRBJ1-1, with a tentative D call TRBD1 (5 bases). The V gene's germline CDR1 is LNHDA and CDR2 SQIVND (reference sequence). The germline V and J ends were trimmed by 8 bases and 2 bases, with 15 bases remaining between them. There are 14 residues in the CDR3. The CDR3 DNA sequence: TGTGCCAGTCATCGGGCACAGGTAAACACTGAAGCTTTCTTT. Residues: CASHRAQVNTEAFF.

The rearrangement links TRBV3-1 (or the pseudogene TRBV3-2) to TRBJ1-3; TRBD1 might be the D (6 bases). The CDR3 has 15 residues. Per germline, CDR1 LGHDT and CDR2 YNNKEL (reference sequence). V was cut by 3 bases and J by 5 bases, with 14 bases left in between. CDR3 residues: CASSHNLRGRNTIYF. CDR3 DNA: TGTGCCAGCAGCCATAACCTCAGGGGTCGAAACACCATATATTTT.

This chain joins TRBV6-2 or TRBV6-3 and TRBJ1-6; tentative D call: TRBD1 (6 bases). Trimming took 6 bases from V and 9 from J, leaving 21 bases between them. Per the germline V gene, CDR1 is MNHEY and CDR2 is SVGEGT. The CDR3 is made up of 16 amino acids. DNA for the CDR3: TGTGCCAGCAGCGCCCCACAGGGTCGATCTTCTTCACCCCTCCACTTT. It encodes CASSAPQGRSSSPLHF.

V and J are TRBV19 and TRBJ2-3, with D maybe TRBD1 (6 bases). The CDR3 consists of 17 residues. V was clipped by 1 base and J by 4 bases, with 18 bases between them. Germline-derived CDR1 and CDR2 are LNHDA and SQIVND (reference sequence). The CDR3 DNA reads TGTGCCAGTAGTATAGCGCTGGCAGGGGTAGGCCCAGATACGCAGTATTTT. Translating gives CASSIALAGVGPDTQYF.

The sample holds a few counts of this clone. The chain employs TRBV30 and TRBJ1-1, with D possibly matching TRBD1 (6 bases). Trimming removed 7 bases from V and 4 bases from J, with 13 bases in between. Germline V gives CDR1 GTSNPN, CDR2 SVGIG (reference sequence). This CDR3 spans 12 amino acids. The CDR3 loop is CAFYRASTEAFF. CDR3 bases: TGTGCCTTCTACAGGGCATCCACTGAAGCTTTCTTT.

The rearrangement joins TRBV19 to TRBJ2-2; 9 bases match TRBD1. Trimming took 5 bases from V and 7 from J; bases not matched to a gene: 8. CDR1 and CDR2 (germline): LNHDA, SQIVND (reference sequence). CDR3 length: 15 amino acids. The CDR3, as DNA: TGTGCCAGTAGTTTAACAGGGGGCGAGGACGGGGAGCTGTTTTTT. Protein sequence: CASSLTGGEDGELFF.

Notes on this clone: The junction departs from germline at one end; a sequencing error may be responsible. The V call is TRBV27, the J call TRBJ1-5; weak D call: TRBD1 (6 bases). The germline gives CDR1 MNHEY, CDR2 SMNVEV (reference sequence). The CDR3 has 13 amino acids. CDR3: CASSLSGDQPQHF. CDR3 sequence (DNA): TGTGCCAGCAGTCTATCAGGGGATCAGCCCCAGCATTTT.

This chain uses TRBV4-1 with TRBJ1-6; D call uncertain. The CDR3 contains 15 residues. Trimming removed 0 bases at V and 7 bases at J, with 10 bases between. Germline-derived CDR1 and CDR2 are MGHRA and YSYEKL. The CDR3: CASSQDRSANSPLHF. The CDR3 coding sequence is TGCGCCAGCAGCCAAGATCGGAGCGCGAATTCACCCCTCCACTTT.

This clone was counted once. This sequence joins TRBV10-3 and TRBJ2-1; D may be TRBD1 (6 bases). V was cut by 5 bases and J by 4 bases, with 9 bases left in between. The CDR3 has 13 amino acids. Germline values: CDR1 ENHRY, CDR2 SYGVKD. The CDR3 DNA is TGTGCCATCAGTAGGGACATGTACAATGAGCAGTTCTTC. It translates to CAISRDMYNEQFF.

The V gene is TRBV21-1, the J gene TRBJ1-1; no DNA check was done on the table's D call, TRBD1. TRBV21-1 is assigned pseudogene status. This CDR3 is 17 amino acids long. The CDR3 spells CASSKEGPGQGITEAFF. The CDR3 DNA reads as TGTGCCAGCAGCAAAGAAGGTCCGGGACAGGGGATCACTGAAGCTTTCTTT.

The chain joins TRBV30 to TRBJ1-5; D may be TRBD1 (6 bases). Trimming cost V 3 bases and J 4 bases, with 16 bases left between them. Germline V gene data show CDR1 as GTSNPN and CDR2 as SVGIG (reference sequence). This CDR3 contains 15 residues. CDR3 coding DNA: TGTGCCTGGAGCTCCCAGAGACAGGTAAATCAGCCCCAGCATTTT. This codes for CAWSSQRQVNQPQHF.

This chain uses TRBV7-8 with TRBJ1-6; TRBD1 matches 7 bases. The junction had 6 bases not matched to a gene; V was cut back by 5 bases and J by 8 bases. In germline, CDR1 is SGHVS, CDR2 FQNEAQ. The CDR3 loop spans 14 amino acids. The CDR3 region is CASSRGDRDSPLHF. CDR3 bases: TGTGCCAGCAGCCGAGGGGACAGAGATTCACCCCTCCACTTT.

This chain uses TRBV9 with TRBJ1-2; no firm D call. The CDR3 is 14 residues long. Trimming cost V 0 bases and J 7 bases, with 13 bases left between them. Germline assignment: CDR1 SGDLS and CDR2 YYNGEE. The CDR3 is CASSVEGLGSGYTF. In nucleotides, the CDR3 is TGTGCCAGCAGCGTAGAGGGTCTCGGGAGTGGCTACACCTTC.

V usage is TRBV25-1 and J usage is TRBJ2-1; 7 positions match TRBD1. The germline CDR1 and CDR2 sequences are MGHDK and SYGVNS. The CDR3 is made up of 14 amino acids. The ends lost 5 bases at V and 8 bases at J; junction bases unmatched: 9. The CDR3: CASSTGTASDEQFF. The CDR3, as DNA: TGTGCCAGCAGTACCGGGACAGCAAGCGATGAGCAGTTCTTC.

Here the CDR3 reads CASSVGGETQYF. CDR3 nucleotides: TGTGCCAGCAGCGTAGGCGGGGAGACCCAGTACTTC. The chain uses TRBV9 and TRBJ2-5; maybe TRBD2 (5 bases). V lost 0 bases and J 5 bases, leaving 5 bases between the germline ends. This CDR3 is 12 amino acids long. CDR1 is SGDLS and CDR2 is YYNGEE in the germline V gene.

The chain is built from TRBV4-3 and TRBJ1-2; D is ambiguous. The V end lost 4 bases, the J end lost 1 base, and 19 bases lay between the germline ends. The CDR3 runs to 17 residues. Germline V gives CDR1 LGHNA, CDR2 YSLEER. For the CDR3, the DNA is TGCGCCAGCAGCCCAAGTCCCACTTCGACTTTTAACTATGGCTACACCTTC. This translates into CASSPSPTSTFNYGYTF.

V usage is TRBV7-3 and J usage is TRBJ1-5, with no clear D. The CDR3 is 15 residues long. CDR1 and CDR2 from the germline V gene are SGHTA and FQGTGA. V lost 0 bases and J 6 bases, leaving 12 bases between the germline ends. Here the CDR3 DNA reads TGTGCCAGCAGCTTAACAGGAGGGAGTGGTCAGCCCCAGCATTTT. Translated, it gives CASSLTGGSGQPQHF.

This chain uses TRBV5-1 with TRBJ1-6; the match to TRBD1 covers 9 bases. The ends lost 2 bases at V and 7 bases at J; junction bases unmatched: 4. The CDR3 extends over 15 amino acids. The germline V gene has CDR1 SGHRS and CDR2 YFSETQ. The CDR3 DNA sequence: TGCGCCAGCAGCTTTAGTACAGGGGGCAATTCACCCCTCCACTTT. Amino acid sequence: CASSFSTGGNSPLHF.

J is TRBJ2-2 and V is TRBV4-2, with 7 bases aligning to TRBD1. CDR1 LGHNA and CDR2 YNFKEQ come from the germline V gene. The CDR3 has 16 amino acids. Losses at the gene ends were 1 base for V and 1 base for J; bases not matched to a gene: 3. In DNA, the CDR3 is TGTGCCAGCAGCCAAGGTTGGACAGGGAACACCGGGGAGCTGTTTTTT. Residues: CASSQGWTGNTGELFF.

The V and J genes are TRBV11-1 and TRBJ2-1, with D maybe TRBD2 (6 bases). The V gene lost 1 base and the J gene lost 3 bases, with 13 bases spanning the gap. Germline loops: CDR1 SGHAT, CDR2 FQDESV (reference sequence). The CDR3 contains 16 residues. DNA for the CDR3: TGTGCCAGCAGCTTAGGTTCCAGCGGGTACTACAATGAGCAGTTCTTC. This codes for CASSLGSSGYYNEQFF.

The rearrangement uses TRBV5-5 and TRBJ2-7; tentatively, D is TRBD1 (5 bases). The ends were cut back, 4 bases at V and 5 bases at J, with 10 bases in the middle. Germline V gene data show CDR1 as SGHKS and CDR2 as YYEKEE (reference sequence). This CDR3 region has 12 residues. The CDR3 here is CASSPTDHEQYF. CDR3 nucleotide sequence: TGTGCCAGCAGCCCGACAGATCACGAGCAGTACTTC.

The gene calls are TRBV19 and TRBJ2-3; 8 nucleotides agree with TRBD1. The CDR3 consists of 15 residues. Germline CDR1 is LNHDA and CDR2 is SQIVND (reference sequence). V trimming: 3 bases; J trimming: 4 bases; junction bases outside the gene matches: 6. The CDR3 DNA reads as TGTGCCAGTAGTATCTCCGGGACAGGCCCAGATACGCAGTATTTT. Its translation is CASSISGTGPDTQYF.

The CDR3 region is CASRLNEKLFF. DNA of the CDR3: TGTGCCAGTAGGCTAAATGAAAAACTGTTTTTT. V is TRBV19 and J is TRBJ1-4; D is uncertain. The CDR3 is made up of 11 amino acids. Germline values: CDR1 LNHDA, CDR2 SQIVND (reference sequence). The V and J ends lost 6 bases and 5 bases respectively, with 4 bases between them.

This rearrangement joins TRBV4-1 to TRBJ2-7, with a weak D call TRBD2 (6 bases). Germline V CDR1 and CDR2: MGHRA, YSYEKL. The CDR3 extends over 14 amino acids. The germline V and J ends were trimmed by 0 bases and 4 bases, with 10 bases remaining between them. The CDR3 sequence is CASSQDGGRYEQYF. CDR3 bases: TGCGCCAGCAGCCAAGATGGGGGGAGGTACGAGCAGTACTTC.

The CDR3 sequence: CASSQAWANTEAFF. CDR3 nucleotides: TGTGCCAGCAGCCAAGCCTGGGCGAACACTGAAGCTTTCTTT. The chain links TRBV3-1 (or the pseudogene TRBV3-2) to TRBJ1-1; no clear D gene. Germline CDR1 reads LGHDT; CDR2 reads YNNKEL (reference sequence). Trimming shortened V by 1 base and J by 1 base, and 7 bases separated the two germline ends. The CDR3 extends over 14 amino acids.